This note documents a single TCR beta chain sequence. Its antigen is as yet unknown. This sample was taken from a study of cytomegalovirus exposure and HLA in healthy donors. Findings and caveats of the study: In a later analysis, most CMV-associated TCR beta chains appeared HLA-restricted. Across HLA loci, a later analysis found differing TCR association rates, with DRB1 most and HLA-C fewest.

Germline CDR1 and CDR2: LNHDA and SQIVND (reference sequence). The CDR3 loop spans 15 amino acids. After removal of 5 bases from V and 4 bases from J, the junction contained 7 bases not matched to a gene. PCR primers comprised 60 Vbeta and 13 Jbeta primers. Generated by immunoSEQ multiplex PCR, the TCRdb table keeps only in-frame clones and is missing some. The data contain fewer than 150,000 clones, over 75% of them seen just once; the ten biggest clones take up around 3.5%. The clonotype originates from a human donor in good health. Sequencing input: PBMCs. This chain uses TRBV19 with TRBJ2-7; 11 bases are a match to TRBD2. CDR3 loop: CASSPLAGVGYEQYF. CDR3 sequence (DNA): TGTGCCAGTAGTCCACTAGCGGGAGTTGGGTACGAGCAGTACTTC.